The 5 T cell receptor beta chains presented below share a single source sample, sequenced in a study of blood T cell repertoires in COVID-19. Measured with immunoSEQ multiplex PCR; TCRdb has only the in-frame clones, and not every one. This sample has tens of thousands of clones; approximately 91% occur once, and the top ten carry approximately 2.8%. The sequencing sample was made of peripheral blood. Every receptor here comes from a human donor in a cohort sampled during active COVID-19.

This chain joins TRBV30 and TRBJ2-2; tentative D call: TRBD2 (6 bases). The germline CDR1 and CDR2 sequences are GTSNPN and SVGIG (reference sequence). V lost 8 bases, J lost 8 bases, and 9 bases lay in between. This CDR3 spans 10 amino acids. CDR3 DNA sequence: TGTGCCCTGCGGGAAGGGGAGCTGTTTTTT. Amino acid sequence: CALREGELFF. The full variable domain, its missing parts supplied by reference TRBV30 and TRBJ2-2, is SQTIHQWPATLVQPVGSPLSLECTVEGTSNPNLYWYRQAAGRGLQLLFYSVGIGQISSEVPQNLSASRPQDRQFILSSKKLLLSDSGFYLCALREGELFFGEGSRLTVL.

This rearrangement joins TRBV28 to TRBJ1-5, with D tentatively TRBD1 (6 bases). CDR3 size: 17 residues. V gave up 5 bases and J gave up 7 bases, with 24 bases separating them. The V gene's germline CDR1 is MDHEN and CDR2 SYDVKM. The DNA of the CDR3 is TGTGCCAGCAGTCCTCGATACAACAGGGTTCGGCGACAGCCCCAGCATTTT. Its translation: CASSPRYNRVRRQPQHF.

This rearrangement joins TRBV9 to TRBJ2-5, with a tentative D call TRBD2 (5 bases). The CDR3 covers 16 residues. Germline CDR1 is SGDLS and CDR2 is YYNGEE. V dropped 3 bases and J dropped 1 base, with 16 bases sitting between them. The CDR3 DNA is TGTGCCAGCAGCGCCACCCTTGCCGGGATCCAAGAGACCCAGTACTTC. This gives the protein CASSATLAGIQETQYF.

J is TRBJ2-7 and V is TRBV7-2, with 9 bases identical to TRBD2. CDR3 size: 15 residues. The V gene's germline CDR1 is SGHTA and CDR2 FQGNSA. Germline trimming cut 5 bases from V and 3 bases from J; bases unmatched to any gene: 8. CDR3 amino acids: CASSQRGGGVYEQYF. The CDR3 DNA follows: TGTGCCAGCAGCCAAAGAGGCGGGGGGGTCTACGAGCAGTACTTC. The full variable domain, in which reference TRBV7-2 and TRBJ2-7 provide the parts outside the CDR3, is GAGVSQSPSNKVTEKGKDVELRCDPISGHTALYWYRQSLGQGLEFLIYFQGNSAPDKSGLPSDRFSAERTGGSVSTLTIQRTQQEDSAVYLCASSQRGGGVYEQYFGPGTRLTVT.

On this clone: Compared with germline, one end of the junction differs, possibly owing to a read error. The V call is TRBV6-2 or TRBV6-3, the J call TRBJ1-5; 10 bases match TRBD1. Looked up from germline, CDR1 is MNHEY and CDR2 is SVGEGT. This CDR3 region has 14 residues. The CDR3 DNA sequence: TGTGCCAGCAGTTCGACAGGGGGCAAACAGCCCCAGCATTTT. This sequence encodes CASSSTGGKQPQHF.